A single TCR beta chain is shown here with its context. A much larger clone differs from this one at a single base, so this may be a read error. Synthesis of TCR beta cDNA was carried out from 450 to 650 ng total RNA with a constant-region primer. Nested multiplex PCR, run for three rounds with slightly modified ARM-PCR, yielded TCR beta libraries. TCRdb re-called the multiplex PCR reads with MiXCR, one entry per CDR3 protein. The sample has about 190,000 distinct CDR3 sequences; approximately 86% are singletons. This record comes from a study of tumor-infiltrating lymphocytes in primary liver carcinoma. Whole-study context: Samples returned roughly 3.65 to 7.5 million productive TCRbeta reads, a yield that was similar across tissue types.

Unsorted bulk tissue (about 18-30 mg) underwent RNA and DNA co-extraction. Tumor samples uniformly had over 75% viable tumor cells. Sequences were obtained from tumor tissue from primary liver carcinoma. This TCR derives from a middle-aged man with primary liver carcinoma and hepatitis B virus infection.

The CDR3 reads CARSPPFLEQYF. The CDR3 nucleotides read TGTGCCAGAAGTCCCCCATTCCTCGAGCAGTACTTC. The chain uses TRBV28 and TRBJ2-7; D call uncertain. This CDR3 comprises 12 residues. Germline CDR1 and CDR2: MDHEN and SYDVKM. V lost 9 bases, J lost 6 bases, and 15 bases lay in between.